The 31 T cell receptor beta chains below were found in one sample sequenced in a study of a mutant IDH1 vaccine in newly diagnosed glioma. For these receptors, no antigen is known. Using immunoSEQ multiplex PCR, the repertoire was profiled, and TCRdb retains in-frame clones only, with some absent. The table lists tens of thousands of clones, 85% to 95% of them singletons. Time point given: week 23, last vaccination. The content of each vaccine dose was 300 ug of mutant IDH1 20-mer peptide, and topical imiquimod accompanied it. Here the sequenced sample was PBMCs, taken from a glioma patient whose treatment included an IDH1 peptide vaccine. The receptors derive from a man between 45 and 60 years old with glioma.

Here the CDR3 reads CASSQDSSSYNEQFF. The CDR3 DNA reads as TGTGCCAGCAGCCAGGACAGTAGCTCCTACAATGAGCAGTTCTTC. This rearrangement joins TRBV5-4 to TRBJ2-1; TRBD1 might be the D (6 bases). V lost 4 bases and J lost 0, with 11 bases in between. The germline CDR1 and CDR2 sequences are SGHNT and YYREEE (reference sequence). There are 15 residues in the CDR3.

This chain links TRBV6-1 with TRBJ1-2; no definite D call. Trimming removed 2 bases at V and 0 bases at J, with 7 bases between. The CDR3 has 14 amino acids. Germline loops: CDR1 MNHNS, CDR2 SASEGT. CDR3 nucleotide sequence: TGTGCCAGCAGTGAATTGGTTACTAACTATGGCTACACCTTC. It codes for CASSELVTNYGYTF.

This chain connects TRBV27 to TRBJ2-3, with 8 bases matching TRBD2. This CDR3 is 17 amino acids long. V shed 4 bases and J 2 bases; nucleotides not matched to a gene: 11. The V gene's germline CDR1 is MNHEY and CDR2 SMNVEV (reference sequence). Written as DNA, the CDR3 is TGTGCCAGCAGTTATCCCTCTGCGGGGGGCCTCACAGATACGCAGTATTTT. This translates into CASSYPSAGGLTDTQYF.

The rearrangement joins TRBV4-1 to TRBJ2-7; 8 bases line up with TRBD1. The junction had 6 bases not matched to a gene; V was cut back by 5 bases and J by 0 bases. This CDR3 has 15 amino acids. Germline values: CDR1 MGHRA, CDR2 YSYEKL. The CDR3: CASSVRTGSSYEQYF. For the CDR3, the DNA is TGCGCCAGCAGCGTTAGGACAGGGAGCTCCTACGAGCAGTACTTC.

The chain links TRBV6-5 to TRBJ1-1; D is unresolved. The CDR3 totals 15 residues. With 0 bases removed from V and 5 bases from J, the gap between germline ends came to 13 bases. Germline V gene lookup returns CDR1 MNHEY and CDR2 SVGAGI. This CDR3 is CASSYSWARRTEAFF. In DNA, the CDR3 is TGTGCCAGCAGTTACTCCTGGGCCAGGCGAACTGAAGCTTTCTTT.

The V call is TRBV10-3, the J call TRBJ2-7; D not resolved. This CDR3 region has 13 residues. V lost 0 bases and J 3 bases, leaving 6 bases between the germline ends. Germline values: CDR1 ENHRY, CDR2 SYGVKD. The CDR3 bases are TGTGCCATCAGTGAGTCACGGTTCTACGAGCAGTACTTC. Translating gives CAISESRFYEQYF.

This chain uses TRBV7-3 with TRBJ2-1, with 12 bases fitting TRBD1. This CDR3 comprises 17 residues. V dropped 5 bases and J dropped 2; count of bases not matched to a gene: 7. Germline V gives CDR1 SGHTA, CDR2 FQGTGA. This CDR3 is CASSLRDRGLTYNEQFF. The CDR3 DNA reads as TGTGCCAGCAGCCTAAGGGACAGGGGGCTGACCTACAATGAGCAGTTCTTC.

This chain connects TRBV13 to TRBJ1-2; a possible D gene is TRBD1 (5 bases). With 5 bases removed from V and 4 bases from J, the gap between germline ends came to 8 bases. CDR1 PRHDT and CDR2 FYEKMQ come from the germline V gene (reference sequence). The CDR3 is made up of 12 amino acids. This CDR3 reads CASSGGAYGYTF. CDR3 nucleotides: TGTGCCAGCAGCGGTGGGGCCTATGGCTACACCTTC.

The rearrangement links TRBV7-2 to TRBJ1-5; TRBD1 aligns across 9 bases. The V gene's germline CDR1 is SGHTA and CDR2 FQGNSA. The CDR3 has 15 amino acids. V lost 5 bases, J lost 6 bases, and 8 bases stayed unmatched. The DNA for the CDR3 is TGTGCCAGCAGCCCCGACAGGGGGATTCGTCAGCCCCAGCATTTT. It encodes CASSPDRGIRQPQHF.

The rearrangement links TRBV2 to TRBJ1-2; D not certain. The V gene lost 4 bases and the J gene lost 6 bases, with 9 bases spanning the gap. CDR3 length equals 12 residues. Germline V CDR1 and CDR2: SNHLY, FYNNEI. CDR3 region: CASSGVTDGYTF. In DNA, the CDR3 is TGTGCCAGCAGTGGGGTGACGGATGGCTACACCTTC.

The chain links TRBV30 to TRBJ2-6; no clear D. V lost 0 bases, J lost 0 bases, and 6 bases lay in between. CDR1 GTSNPN and CDR2 SVGIG come from the germline V gene (reference sequence). This CDR3 region has 15 residues. The CDR3 nucleotides are TGTGCCTGGAGTGTAGGCGTCTCTGGGGCCAACGTCCTGACTTTC. Residues: CAWSVGVSGANVLTF.

The chain recombines TRBV6-1 with TRBJ2-5; D is perhaps TRBD2 (6 bases). This CDR3 region has 14 residues. The V and J ends lost 1 base and 1 base respectively, with 7 bases between them. The germline V gene has CDR1 MNHNS and CDR2 SASEGT. In DNA, the CDR3 is TGTGCCAGCAGTGAAGGGGGGGTCCAAGAGACCCAGTACTTC. The encoded protein is CASSEGGVQETQYF.

This rearrangement joins TRBV10-3 to TRBJ2-3; D is possibly TRBD1 or TRBD2 (5 bases each). Trimming removed 4 bases from V and 0 bases from J, with 11 bases in between. The germline CDR1 and CDR2 sequences are ENHRY and SYGVKD. The CDR3 contains 15 residues. The CDR3 DNA sequence: TGTGCCATCAGTGGGACTCAGGGTAGCACAGATACGCAGTATTTT. Translating gives CAISGTQGSTDTQYF.

This sequence joins TRBV11-2 and TRBJ2-5, with D possibly being TRBD1 or TRBD2 (6 bases each). V gave up 5 bases and J gave up 5 bases, with 12 bases separating them. CDR1 is SGHAT and CDR2 is FQNNGV in the germline V gene. The CDR3 contains 13 residues. CDR3 loop: CASSRTGRETQYF. CDR3 coding DNA: TGTGCCAGCAGCCGTACAGGGAGGGAGACCCAGTACTTC.

The chain couples TRBV4-2 to TRBJ2-2; 12 bases fit TRBD2. The ends lost 5 bases at V and 1 base at J; junction bases unmatched: 5. From germline, CDR1 is LGHNA and CDR2 YNFKEQ. The CDR3 spans 17 residues. The CDR3 DNA follows: TGTGCCAGCAGCACTTCTAGCGGGAGGGGGAACACCGGGGAGCTGTTTTTT. Translation gives CASSTSSGRGNTGELFF.

This clone was seen just once. This chain links TRBV5-6 with TRBJ1-4, with no clear D. The V gene's germline CDR1 is SGHDT and CDR2 YYEEEE. This CDR3 spans 13 amino acids. V gave up 4 bases and J gave up 0 bases, with 4 bases separating them. CDR3 region: CASSMATNEKLFF. CDR3 sequence (DNA): TGTGCCAGCAGCATGGCAACTAATGAAAAACTGTTTTTT. Together with reference TRBV5-6 and TRBJ1-4, the CDR3 gives the full variable domain: DAGVTQSPTHLIKTRGQQVTLRCSPKSGHDTVSWYQQALGQGPQFIFQYYEEEERQRGNFPDRFSGHQFPNYSSELNVNALLLGDSALYLCASSMATNEKLFFGSGTQLSVL.

This chain uses TRBV10-3 with TRBJ2-7; D unresolved. This CDR3 spans 14 amino acids. Germline V gene lookup returns CDR1 ENHRY and CDR2 SYGVKD. Deletions cut 1 base from V and 4 bases from J, with 11 bases between. CDR3 sequence: CAISEFPNRYEQYF. The CDR3 DNA reads as TGTGCCATCAGTGAGTTTCCCAACCGGTACGAGCAGTACTTC.

The J gene is TRBJ2-7, the V gene TRBV28, with 9 positions matching TRBD1. The length of the CDR3 is 15 residues. Germline V gene lookup returns CDR1 MDHEN and CDR2 SYDVKM. V was pared by 6 bases and J by 6 bases, with 12 bases of the junction left unmatched. CDR3 loop: CASRPGTGLSSEQYF. The CDR3 DNA is TGTGCCAGCAGACCAGGGACAGGGCTGAGTAGCGAGCAGTACTTC.

The V gene is TRBV29-1, the J gene TRBJ2-7; D is possibly TRBD1 (6 bases). The V gene's germline CDR1 is SQVTM and CDR2 ANQGSEA. CDR3 length equals 13 residues. V lost 7 bases, J lost 3 bases, and 16 bases lay in between. CDR3 sequence: CSGKQGKGYEQYF. Written as DNA, the CDR3 is TGCAGCGGGAAACAGGGAAAAGGCTACGAGCAGTACTTC.

The rearrangement links TRBV28 to TRBJ1-4, with D perhaps TRBD1 (6 bases). With 5 bases removed from V and 6 bases from J, the gap between germline ends came to 13 bases. The CDR3 is made up of 14 amino acids. The V gene's germline CDR1 is MDHEN and CDR2 SYDVKM. The chain's CDR3 is CASSVGARDEKLFF. The CDR3 coding sequence is TGTGCCAGCAGTGTGGGGGCGCGTGATGAAAAACTGTTTTTT. The whole variable domain, remainder taken from reference TRBV28 and TRBJ1-4, is DVKVTQSSRYLVKRTGEKVFLECVQDMDHENMFWYRQDPGLGLRLIYFSYDVKMKEKGDIPEGYSVSREKKERFSLILESASTNQTSMYLCASSVGARDEKLFFGSGTQLSVL.

The chain couples TRBV15 to TRBJ2-7, with D possibly matching TRBD1 (6 bases). CDR1 is LNHNV, CDR2 YYDKDF, per germline (reference sequence). The length of the CDR3 is 17 residues. Trimming cost V 5 bases and J 0 bases, with 20 bases left between them. This chain's CDR3 is CATSGWKTGTTSYEQYF. The CDR3 bases are TGTGCCACCAGCGGATGGAAAACCGGGACAACCTCCTACGAGCAGTACTTC.

The chain has TRBV30 and TRBJ1-5; TRBD1 is a possible D gene (5 bases). With 0 bases removed from V and 4 bases from J, the gap between germline ends came to 16 bases. CDR1 GTSNPN and CDR2 SVGIG come from the germline V gene (reference sequence). This CDR3 comprises 16 residues. Written as DNA, the CDR3 is TGTGCCTGGAGTGTAAGCTGGCCAGGGACGAATCAGCCCCAGCATTTT. As protein: CAWSVSWPGTNQPQHF.

The chain has TRBV11-2 and TRBJ2-7, with 7 bases fitting TRBD2. This CDR3 comprises 16 residues. The germline gives CDR1 SGHAT, CDR2 FQNNGV. V lost 1 base, J lost 4 bases, and 10 bases stayed unmatched. The CDR3 nucleotides read TGTGCCAGCAGCTTAGTCGGTGGCCCGGGGGGTTACGAGCAGTACTTC. As protein: CASSLVGGPGGYEQYF.

V usage is TRBV5-5 and J usage is TRBJ1-4, with 8 bases matching TRBD1. CDR1 and CDR2 from the germline V gene are SGHKS and YYEKEE (reference sequence). The CDR3 covers 17 residues. The V segment lost 5 bases and the J segment 4 bases; nucleotides outside the gene matches: 13. The CDR3 protein is CASSLTGAVRSNEKLFF. In DNA, the CDR3 is TGTGCCAGCAGTTTGACAGGGGCGGTCCGGAGTAATGAAAAACTGTTTTTT.

V usage is TRBV19 and J usage is TRBJ2-7; D is uncertain. Trimming stripped 5 bases from V and 2 bases from J, with 4 bases between. CDR1 LNHDA and CDR2 SQIVND come from the germline V gene (reference sequence). This CDR3 is 11 amino acids long. The CDR3 here is CASSGTYEQYF. CDR3 bases: TGTGCCAGTAGTGGGACCTACGAGCAGTACTTC.

The chain recombines TRBV19 with TRBJ1-1; D is undetermined. The CDR3 has 13 residues. V was shortened by 1 base and J by 3 bases, with 6 bases between the two germline ends. Germline CDR1 LNHDA, CDR2 SQIVND (reference sequence). The CDR3 DNA follows: TGTGCCAGTAGTATAGTGGACGACACTGAAGCTTTCTTT. It encodes CASSIVDDTEAFF.

The V gene is TRBV7-2, the J gene TRBJ1-5; D is possibly TRBD1 (6 bases). The length of the CDR3 is 16 residues. Trimming shortened V by 2 bases and J by 2 bases, and 13 bases separated the two germline ends. Looked up from germline, CDR1 is SGHTA and CDR2 is FQGNSA. CDR3 bases: TGTGCCAGCAGCTTACGGGGGCGGGAGCGCAATCAGCCCCAGCATTTT. It encodes CASSLRGRERNQPQHF.

V and J are TRBV6-1 and TRBJ2-5, with a weak D call TRBD1 (6 bases). V lost 4 bases to trimming and J lost 4 bases, with 13 bases between them. This CDR3 comprises 14 residues. Germline lookup yields CDR1 MNHNS and CDR2 SASEGT. CDR3 DNA: TGTGCCAGCAGTGCAGGGGTAGAGCGAGAGACCCAGTACTTC. Amino acid sequence: CASSAGVERETQYF.

The V and J genes are TRBV6-5 and TRBJ2-1, with 13 bases lining up with TRBD2. The CDR3 runs 15 residues. The germline V gene has CDR1 MNHEY and CDR2 SVGAGI. The V segment lost 8 bases and the J segment 6 bases; nucleotides outside the gene matches: 7. CDR3 amino acids: CASLSLAGGPNEQFF. CDR3 nucleotide sequence: TGTGCCAGCCTTTCACTAGCGGGAGGGCCCAATGAGCAGTTCTTC.

The chain has TRBV6-4 and TRBJ2-2, with D perhaps matching TRBD1 (6 bases). The CDR3 contains 14 residues. Germline CDR1 and CDR2: MRHNA and SNTAGT. Trimming took off 3 bases at V and 3 bases at J, with 8 bases between the two ends. The CDR3 sequence is CASSESGDTGELFF. DNA for the CDR3: TGTGCCAGCAGTGAATCAGGGGACACCGGGGAGCTGTTTTTT.

The chain joins TRBV4-3 to TRBJ2-1, with a possible D match to TRBD2 (7 bases). CDR3 length equals 18 residues. Germline assignment: CDR1 LGHNA and CDR2 YSLEER. V lost 2 bases and J 8 bases, leaving 25 bases between the germline ends. CDR3 region: CASSQKQGGGGYGYEQFF. The CDR3 DNA sequence: TGCGCCAGCAGCCAAAAACAGGGAGGGGGGGGCTACGGTTATGAGCAGTTCTTC.